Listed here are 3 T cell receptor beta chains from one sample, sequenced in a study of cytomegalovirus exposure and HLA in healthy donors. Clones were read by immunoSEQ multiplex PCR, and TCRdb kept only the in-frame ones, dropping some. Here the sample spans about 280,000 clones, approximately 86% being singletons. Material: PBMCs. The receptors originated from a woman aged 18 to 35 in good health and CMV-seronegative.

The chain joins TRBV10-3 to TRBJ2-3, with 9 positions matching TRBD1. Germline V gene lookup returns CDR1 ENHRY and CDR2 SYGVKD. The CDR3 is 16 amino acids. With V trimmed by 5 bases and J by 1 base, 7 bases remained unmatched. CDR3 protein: CAISKQGAMGTDTQYF. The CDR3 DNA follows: TGTGCCATCAGTAAACAGGGGGCGATGGGCACAGATACGCAGTATTTT.

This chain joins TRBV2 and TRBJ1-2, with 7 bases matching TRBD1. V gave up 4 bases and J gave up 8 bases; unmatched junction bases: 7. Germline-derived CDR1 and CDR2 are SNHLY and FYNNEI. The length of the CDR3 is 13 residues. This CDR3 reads CASSVDRAEGYTF. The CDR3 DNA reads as TGTGCCAGCAGTGTAGACAGGGCCGAGGGCTACACCTTC.

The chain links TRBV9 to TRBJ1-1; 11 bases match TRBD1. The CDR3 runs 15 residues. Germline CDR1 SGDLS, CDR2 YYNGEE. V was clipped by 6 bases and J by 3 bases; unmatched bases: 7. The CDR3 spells CASNTGTGGYTEAFF. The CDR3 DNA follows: TGTGCCAGCAACACCGGGACAGGGGGGTACACTGAAGCTTTCTTT.